This T cell receptor beta chain stems from a study of beta chain features in type 1 diabetes. Study outcomes and limitations: Naive, central memory and Treg TCRB repertoires appeared more alike in patients than in healthy donors. Moderate but significant shortening of TCRB CDR3s was recorded in all four CD4+ subsets from Type 1 diabetes patients. The cDNA sequencing approach could over-represent high-TCR-expressing cells.

This clone has more than one count but fewer than ten. Its antigen is not known. The whole isolated RNA underwent reverse transcription, so sequencing captured expressed TCRB transcripts. The table came from immunoSEQ multiplex PCR; TCRdb's copy has only in-frame clones and leaves some out. The data show some 350,000 clones, roughly 14% seen once. The authors sorted CD4+ naive, central memory, regulatory and stem cell-like memory cells via CD45RO/CCR7/CD25/CD127/CD95/CD27. Every sorted population was more than 98% pure. This sequence originates from a woman aged 18-29 years with type 1 diabetes. Sample: naive CD4+ T cells from blood.

CDR3 coding DNA: TGCGCCAGCAGCTTGGAAGGGGCAAACTATGGCTACACCTTC. Its protein is CASSLEGANYGYTF. The chain links TRBV5-1 to TRBJ1-2; the D gene is possibly TRBD1 (5 bases). The CDR3 extends over 14 amino acids. Germline lookup yields CDR1 SGHRS and CDR2 YFSETQ. The germline V and J ends were trimmed by 0 bases and 2 bases, with 8 bases remaining between them.